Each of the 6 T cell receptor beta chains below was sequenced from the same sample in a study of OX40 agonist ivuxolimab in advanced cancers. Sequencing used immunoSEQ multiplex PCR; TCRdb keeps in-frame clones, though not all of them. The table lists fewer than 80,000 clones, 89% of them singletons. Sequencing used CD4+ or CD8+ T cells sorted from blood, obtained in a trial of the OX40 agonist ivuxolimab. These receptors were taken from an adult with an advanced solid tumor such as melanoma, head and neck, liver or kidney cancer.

The CDR3 spells CASSPPGRDHEQYF. The CDR3 nucleotides are TGTGCCAGCTCCCCCCCTGGCAGGGACCACGAGCAGTACTTC. The gene calls are TRBV2 and TRBJ2-7, with D perhaps TRBD1 or TRBD2 (5 bases each). V dropped 8 bases and J dropped 5 bases, with 19 bases sitting between them. Looked up from germline, CDR1 is SNHLY and CDR2 is FYNNEI. This CDR3 is 14 amino acids long. Filled out from reference TRBV2 and TRBJ2-7, the complete variable domain reads EPEVTQTPSHQVTQMGQEVILRCVPISNHLYFYWYRQILGQKVEFLVSFYNNEISEKSEIFDDQFSVERPDGSNFTLKIRSTKLEDSAMYFCASSPPGRDHEQYFGPGTRLTVT.

DNA of the CDR3: TGTGCCACTTCCGGGGGACAGGGCTACGAGCAGTACTTC. Residues: CATSGGQGYEQYF. This sequence joins TRBV10-3 and TRBJ2-7; 9 nucleotides align to TRBD1. Germline loops: CDR1 ENHRY, CDR2 SYGVKD. This CDR3 spans 13 amino acids. Losses at the gene ends were 10 bases for V and 3 bases for J; bases not matched to a gene: 7.

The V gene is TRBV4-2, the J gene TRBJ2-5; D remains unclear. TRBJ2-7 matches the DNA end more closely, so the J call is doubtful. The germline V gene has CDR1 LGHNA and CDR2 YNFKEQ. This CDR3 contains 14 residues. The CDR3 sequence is CASSQDWSSYEQYF. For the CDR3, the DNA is TGTGCCAGCAGCCAAGATTGGAGCTCCTACGAGCAGTACTTC.

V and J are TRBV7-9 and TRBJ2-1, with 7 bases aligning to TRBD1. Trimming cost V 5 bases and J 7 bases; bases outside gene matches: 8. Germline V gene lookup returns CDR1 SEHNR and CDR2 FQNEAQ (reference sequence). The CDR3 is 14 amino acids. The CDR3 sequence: CASSPGGWINEQFF. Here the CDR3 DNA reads TGTGCCAGCAGCCCAGGGGGATGGATAAATGAGCAGTTCTTC.

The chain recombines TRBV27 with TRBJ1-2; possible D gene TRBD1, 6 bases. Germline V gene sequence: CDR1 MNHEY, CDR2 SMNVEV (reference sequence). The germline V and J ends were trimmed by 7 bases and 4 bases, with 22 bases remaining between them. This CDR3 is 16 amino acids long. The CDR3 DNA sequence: TGTGCCAGCAATTCACAGGGTTCTTCCCCCCTCTATGGCTACACCTTC. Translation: CASNSQGSSPLYGYTF.

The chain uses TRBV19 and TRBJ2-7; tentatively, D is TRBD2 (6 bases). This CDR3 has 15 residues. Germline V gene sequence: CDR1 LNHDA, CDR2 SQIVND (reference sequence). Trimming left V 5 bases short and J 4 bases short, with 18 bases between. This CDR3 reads CASSPRGGRTYEQYF. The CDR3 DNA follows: TGTGCCAGTAGTCCCCGAGGAGGGAGGACTTACGAGCAGTACTTC.